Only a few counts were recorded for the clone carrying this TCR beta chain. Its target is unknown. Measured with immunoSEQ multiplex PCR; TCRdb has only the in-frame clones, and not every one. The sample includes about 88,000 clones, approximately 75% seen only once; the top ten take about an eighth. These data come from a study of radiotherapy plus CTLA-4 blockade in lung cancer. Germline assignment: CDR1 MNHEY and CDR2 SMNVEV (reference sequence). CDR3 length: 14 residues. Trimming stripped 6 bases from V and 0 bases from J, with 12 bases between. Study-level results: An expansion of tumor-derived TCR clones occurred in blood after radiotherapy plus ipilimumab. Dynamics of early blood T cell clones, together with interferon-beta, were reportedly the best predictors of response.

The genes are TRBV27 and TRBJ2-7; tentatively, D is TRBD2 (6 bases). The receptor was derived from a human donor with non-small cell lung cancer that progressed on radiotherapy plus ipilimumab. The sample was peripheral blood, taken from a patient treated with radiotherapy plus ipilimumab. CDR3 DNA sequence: TGTGCCAGCAGCATACGGGGGTACTCCTACGAGCAGTACTTC. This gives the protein CASSIRGYSYEQYF.